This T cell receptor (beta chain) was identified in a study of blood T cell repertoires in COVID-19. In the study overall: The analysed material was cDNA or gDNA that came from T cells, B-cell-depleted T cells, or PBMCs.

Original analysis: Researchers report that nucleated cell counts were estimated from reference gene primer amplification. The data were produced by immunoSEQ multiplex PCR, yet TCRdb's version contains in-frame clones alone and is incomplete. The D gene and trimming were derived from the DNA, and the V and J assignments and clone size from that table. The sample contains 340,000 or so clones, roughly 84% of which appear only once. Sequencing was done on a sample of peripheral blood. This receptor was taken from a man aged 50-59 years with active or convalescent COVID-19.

CDR3 region: CAISEQGTDSNQPQHF. The CDR3 DNA reads TGTGCCATCAGTGAACAGGGGACCGATAGCAATCAGCCCCAGCATTTT. This chain uses TRBV10-3 with TRBJ1-5; TRBD1 matches 7 bases. Germline CDR1 and CDR2: ENHRY and SYGVKD. J lost 0 bases, V lost 3 bases, and 5 bases had no gene match. The CDR3 has 16 amino acids.